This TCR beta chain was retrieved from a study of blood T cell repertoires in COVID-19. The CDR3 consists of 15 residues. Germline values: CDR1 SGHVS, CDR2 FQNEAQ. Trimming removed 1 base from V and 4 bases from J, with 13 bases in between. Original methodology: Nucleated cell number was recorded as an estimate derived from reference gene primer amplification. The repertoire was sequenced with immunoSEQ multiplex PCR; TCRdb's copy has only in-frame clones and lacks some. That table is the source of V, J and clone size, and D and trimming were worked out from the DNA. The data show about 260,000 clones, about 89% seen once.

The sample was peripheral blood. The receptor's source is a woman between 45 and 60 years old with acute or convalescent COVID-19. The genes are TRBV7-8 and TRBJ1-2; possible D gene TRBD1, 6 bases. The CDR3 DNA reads TGTGCCAGCAGCTTAGACGTCCAGGGGAGCTATGGCTACACCTTC. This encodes CASSLDVQGSYGYTF.